This T cell receptor beta chain emerged from a study of shared clonotypes between healthy human individuals. The table came from immunoSEQ multiplex PCR; TCRdb's copy has only in-frame clones and leaves some out. The sample has 950,000 to 1,100,000 clones, about three quarters seen once; the top ten hold around 1.5%. General observations from the study: Rarefaction showed sorted-subset sequencing was incomplete despite large depth. Clonotypes that were shared across a handful of donors made up approximately 5% of naive CD4 clonotypes. What limited the represented genetic and exposure-history diversity was the small number of donors. Sampling was confined to blood; repertoires within tissues likely differ.

Concerning this clone itself: Its specificity is not known.

This TCR came from a man aged 18-30 years in good health. Material for sequencing was memory CD4+ T cells sorted from blood. As for subset: CD45RA-negative fraction.

For the CDR3, the DNA is TGTGCCATCACCGGTCCCCAGGATACGCAGTATTTT. It codes for CAITGPQDTQYF. The chain carries TRBV10-3 and TRBJ2-3; no reliable D call. The CDR3 spans 12 residues. Germline V gene lookup returns CDR1 ENHRY and CDR2 SYGVKD. V was clipped by 7 bases and J by 6 bases, with 11 bases between them.